What follows are 13 T cell receptor beta chains derived from one specimen sequenced in a study of T cells in localized non-small cell lung cancer. Using immunoSEQ multiplex PCR, the repertoire was profiled, and TCRdb retains in-frame clones only, with some absent. Among some 51,000 clones listed, just over 85% were seen once. The sequencing here drew on peripheral blood, taken before any cancer treatment. The receptors stem from a woman aged 35-75 years with stage I lung adenocarcinoma.

The gene calls are TRBV6-4 and TRBJ1-1; 9 nucleotides line up with TRBD1. With 6 bases clipped from V and 8 bases from J, the junction kept 7 bases outside the gene matches. The CDR3 spans 13 residues. Germline V gene lookup returns CDR1 MRHNA and CDR2 SNTAGT. CDR3 residues: CASREGQGKEAFF. The CDR3 region has the DNA TGTGCCAGCAGAGAGGGACAGGGAAAGGAAGCTTTCTTT.

The genes are TRBV30 and TRBJ2-3; 9 bases are shared with TRBD2. From germline, CDR1 is GTSNPN and CDR2 SVGIG (reference sequence). The CDR3 runs 15 residues. J lost 7 bases, V lost 4 bases, and 12 bases had no gene match. The CDR3 here is CAWTPGRGGPNTQYF. The CDR3 coding sequence is TGTGCCTGGACCCCAGGGCGGGGGGGCCCTAATACGCAGTATTTT. Full variable domain (missing parts from reference TRBV30 and TRBJ2-3): SQTIHQWPATLVQPVGSPLSLECTVEGTSNPNLYWYRQAAGRGLQLLFYSVGIGQISSEVPQNLSASRPQDRQFILSSKKLLLSDSGFYLCAWTPGRGGPNTQYFGPGTRLTVL.

The V gene is TRBV7-9, the J gene TRBJ2-7; tentatively, D is TRBD2 (5 bases). The CDR3 extends over 13 amino acids. V was cut by 1 base and J by 1 base, with 5 bases left in between. In germline, CDR1 is SEHNR, CDR2 FQNEAQ (reference sequence). In nucleotides, the CDR3 is TGTGCCAGCAGCTTAGGGGAGTCCTACGAGCAGTACTTC. It translates to CASSLGESYEQYF.

V gene TRBV2 combines with J gene TRBJ1-5; TRBD1 aligns across 7 bases. Germline V gene data show CDR1 as SNHLY and CDR2 as FYNNEI. The CDR3 length is 14 residues. The J segment lost 5 bases and the V segment lost 7 bases, leaving 8 bases of the junction unmatched. In nucleotides, the CDR3 is TGTGCCAGCACCCTGTGGGACAGAGATCAGCCCCAGCATTTT. Protein product: CASTLWDRDQPQHF.

The gene calls are TRBV4-3 and TRBJ1-2; TRBD1 might be the D (6 bases). V lost 2 bases, J lost 3 bases, and 13 bases lay in between. The CDR3 is 15 amino acids. Germline values: CDR1 LGHNA, CDR2 YSLEER. CDR3 nucleotides: TGCGCCAGCAGCCAACGACAGTCAGGGGACTATGGCTACACCTTC. Protein product: CASSQRQSGDYGYTF.

The chain carries TRBV6-1 and TRBJ1-6; 7 bases line up with TRBD1. Germline CDR1 and CDR2: MNHNS and SASEGT. Trimming at V came to 1 base and at J to 0 bases, leaving 6 bases not matched to a gene. This CDR3 spans 18 amino acids. The CDR3 region has the DNA TGTGCCAGCAGTGAAGTGACGGGACAGTTCTCCTATAATTCACCCCTCCACTTT. Translated, it gives CASSEVTGQFSYNSPLHF.

V usage is TRBV28 and J usage is TRBJ1-2, with D maybe TRBD1 (6 bases). V lost 5 bases, J lost 2 bases, and 18 bases lay in between. The CDR3 covers 16 residues. Per germline, CDR1 MDHEN and CDR2 SYDVKM. CDR3 region: CASSPPPPGGNYGYTF. In nucleotides, the CDR3 is TGTGCCAGCAGTCCCCCTCCTCCGGGGGGCAACTATGGCTACACCTTC.

This chain joins TRBV6-6 and TRBJ2-7; 7 bases fit TRBD1. Germline V gene sequence: CDR1 MNHNY, CDR2 SVGAGI (reference sequence). With 4 bases clipped from V and 1 base from J, the junction kept 4 bases outside the gene matches. The CDR3 runs to 14 residues. Here the CDR3 reads CASSSSGQSYEQYF. The CDR3 nucleotides are TGTGCCAGCAGTTCGTCGGGACAGTCCTACGAGCAGTACTTC.

This CDR3 reads CASSPRSGSGELFF. The DNA of the CDR3 is TGTGCCAGCTCACCACGGTCAGGGTCCGGGGAGCTGTTTTTT. The rearrangement links TRBV18 to TRBJ2-2; the D gene is possibly TRBD1 (5 bases). The CDR3 extends over 14 amino acids. Trimming removed 1 base from V and 6 bases from J, with 9 bases in between. Germline lookup yields CDR1 KGHSH and CDR2 LQKENI.

The gene calls are TRBV6-6 and TRBJ1-2; D is perhaps TRBD1 (6 bases). Looked up from germline, CDR1 is MNHNY and CDR2 is SVGAGI (reference sequence). Trimming removed 0 bases at V and 6 bases at J, with 11 bases between. The CDR3 contains 14 residues. The CDR3 reads CASSYSRTADGYTF. For the CDR3, the DNA is TGTGCCAGCAGTTACTCGAGGACAGCTGATGGCTACACCTTC.

The chain carries TRBV19 and TRBJ2-1; the D gene is possibly TRBD1 (7 bases). The CDR3 extends over 18 amino acids. Trimming stripped 7 bases from V and 0 bases from J, with 22 bases between. Germline V lookup: CDR1 LNHDA, CDR2 SQIVND (reference sequence). In DNA form, the CDR3 reads TGTGCCAGTACCATAGGAGGGACAGCTCTTAGCTCCTACAATGAGCAGTTCTTC. Its protein product is CASTIGGTALSSYNEQFF.

J is TRBJ1-6 and V is TRBV6-5; no clear D. Trimming cost V 8 bases and J 9 bases, with 11 bases left between them. The CDR3 spans 12 residues. Germline V CDR1 and CDR2: MNHEY, SVGAGI. CDR3 residues: CASPPQFSPLHF. The CDR3 DNA follows: TGTGCCAGCCCACCCCAATTTTCACCCCTCCACTTT.

Turning to this clone: A junction end diverges from the germline sequence, so it may reflect a read error. The chain carries TRBV7-7 and TRBJ2-1; D is tentatively TRBD1 or TRBD2 (5 bases each). Germline loops: CDR1 SSHAT, CDR2 FNYEAQ (reference sequence). The CDR3 is 13 residues long. CDR3 DNA: TGTGCTAGCAGCCTCGGGACGGTCAATGAGCAGTTCTTC. Protein product: CASSLGTVNEQFF.